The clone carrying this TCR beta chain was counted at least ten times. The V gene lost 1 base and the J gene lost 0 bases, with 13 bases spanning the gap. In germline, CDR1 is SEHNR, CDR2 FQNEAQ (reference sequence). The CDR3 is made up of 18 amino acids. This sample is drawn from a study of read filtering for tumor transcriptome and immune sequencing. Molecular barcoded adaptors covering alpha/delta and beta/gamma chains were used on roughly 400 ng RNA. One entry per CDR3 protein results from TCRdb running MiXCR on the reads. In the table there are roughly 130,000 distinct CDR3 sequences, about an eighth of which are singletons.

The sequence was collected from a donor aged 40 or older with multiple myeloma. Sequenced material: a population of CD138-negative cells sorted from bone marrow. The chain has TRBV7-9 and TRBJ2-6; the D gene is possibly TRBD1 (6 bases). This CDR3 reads CASSLGWGPDSGANVLTF. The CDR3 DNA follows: TGTGCCAGCAGCTTAGGTTGGGGGCCCGACTCTGGGGCCAACGTCCTGACTTTC.